A selection of T cell receptor beta chains follows, all from one sample in a study of metastatic and nonmetastatic thyroid tumors. From the PCR reads, TCRdb re-called clones with MiXCR. The sample consists of more than 20,000 clones, 22% of them appearing once. The sequenced sample consisted of tumor tissue. These receptors were collected from a female donor with papillary thyroid cancer or a benign thyroid nodule (not recorded which). Some clones in this sample may be carry-over from other donors' samples. Both conserved end residues are part of each CDR3. The D gene is left open where the match is weak. Rows may omit the clone size; those that give it use once, few, many or a size class.

V,J,D,size,DNA,CDR3
TRBV29-1,TRBJ1-5,.,many,TGCAGCGTTGAGACGGGGCTGGGCAATCAGCCCCAGCATTTT,CSVETGLGNQPQHF
TRBV11-2,TRBJ2-5,.,many,TGTGCCAGCAGCCTCCAGGCGGAGACCCAGTACTTC,CASSLQAETQYF
TRBV6-1,TRBJ2-7,.,.,TGTGCCAGCAGCAACACACAATTTACCTACGAGCAGTACTTC,CASSNTQFTYEQYF
TRBV11-2,TRBJ2-1,TRBD2,.,TGTGCCATCAGCTTAGAGGTGAGGGGAAGCGGGACTGAGCAGTTCTTC,CAISLEVRGSGTEQFF
TRBV7-2,TRBJ2-7,.,.,TGTGCCAGCAGCTTAGCCACCAGCTACGAGCAGTACTTC,CASSLATSYEQYF
TRBV4-3,TRBJ1-3,.,once,TGCGCCAGCAGCCACGGCGGGGACTCTGGAAACACCATATATTTT,CASSHGGDSGNTIYF
TRBV6-1,TRBJ2-3,TRBD2,.,TGTGCCAGCAAGACGGGAGGGCCGGGAGATACGCAGTATTTT,CASKTGGPGDTQYF
TRBV29-1,TRBJ2-7,.,.,TGCATCGCCGCAAGTCCGGGGGGCTACGAGCAGTATTTC,CIAASPGGYEQYF
TRBV27,TRBJ2-7,.,medium-sized,TGTGCCAGCAGTTTAACCCACGGCGGGAACTACGAGCAGTACTTC,CASSLTHGGNYEQYF
TRBV5-1,TRBJ2-3,.,.,TGCGCCAGCAGCTTGTCGTCAGCGCACGAAACAGATACGCAGTATTTT,CASSLSSAHETDTQYF
TRBV11-2,TRBJ2-1,.,once,TGTGCCAGCAGCTCCCTACGGGGCTCCTACAATGAGCAGTTCTTC,CASSSLRGSYNEQFF
TRBV20-1,TRBJ2-1,.,medium-sized,TGCAGTGCTAGAGAGCCTCGGGATTTTAGGCATTCCAATGAGCAGTTCTTC,CSAREPRDFRHSNEQFF
TRBV6-1,TRBJ2-7,TRBD1,few,TGTGCCAGCAGTCCAGGACAGGGGAGACAGTACTTC,CASSPGQGRQYF